A selection of T cell receptor beta chains follows, all from one sample in a study of memory CD8 T cells in hepatitis C reinfection. Generated by immunoSEQ multiplex PCR, the TCRdb table keeps only in-frame clones and is missing some. The repertoire holds about 50,000 clones, with roughly 91% as singletons. The sequenced sample was naive CD8+ T cells sorted from blood. These receptors came from a man in his late teens or twenties with hepatitis C virus infection. Both conserved end residues are part of each CDR3. D genes are given only for firm matches. Size is stated for part of the rows, as once, few or many counts, or as a class when the clone is expanded.

D gene | J gene | V gene | clone size | CDR3 protein | CDR3 DNA
TRBD1 | TRBJ2-5 | TRBV9 | . | CASSVGGTGVETQYF | TGTGCCAGCAGCGTAGGTGGGACAGGGGTTGAGACCCAGTACTTC
TRBD2 | TRBJ2-1 | TRBV7-6 | . | CASSSNGGASGAYNEQFF | TGTGCCAGCAGCTCCAACGGTGGCGCTAGCGGGGCCTACAATGAGCAGTTCTTC
. | TRBJ2-1 | TRBV7-9 | . | CASSSDSLYNEQFF | TGTGCCAGCAGCTCGGACAGCCTGTACAATGAGCAGTTCTTC
TRBD2 | TRBJ2-3 | TRBV4-1 | once | CASSHPTGGSTDTQYF | TGCGCCAGCAGCCACCCCACCGGGGGGAGCACAGATACGCAGTATTTT
. | TRBJ2-5 | TRBV6-6 | . | CASTQGIQETQYF | TGTGCCAGCACGCAGGGGATTCAAGAGACCCAGTACTTC
. | TRBJ1-3 | TRBV12-5 | once | CASGSKTGPSGNTIYF | TGTGCTAGTGGTTCGAAAACAGGGCCCTCTGGAAACACCATATATTTT
TRBD2 | TRBJ2-3 | TRBV5-5 | . | CASSLRLAGSTDTQYF | TGTGCCAGCAGCTTGCGGCTAGCGGGTAGCACAGATACGCAGTATTTT
. | TRBJ1-1 | TRBV5-1 | . | CASSLYSEGEAFF | TGCGCCAGCAGCCTCTACTCTGAGGGTGAAGCTTTCTTT
TRBD2 | TRBJ2-7 | TRBV4-1 | . | CASSQVPSGYEQYF | TGCGCCAGCAGCCAAGTTCCTAGCGGATACGAGCAGTACTTC
. | TRBJ1-1 | TRBV11-2 | . | CASSSRPAAQGTEAFF | TGTGCCAGCAGCTCAAGGCCTGCTGCCCAGGGAACTGAAGCTTTCTTT
. | TRBJ2-2 | TRBV19 | . | CASSMGLYTGELFF | TGTGCCAGTAGTATGGGGCTTTACACCGGGGAGCTGTTTTTT
TRBD1 | TRBJ1-1 | TRBV27 | . | CASTRGQGALNTEAFF | TGTGCCAGCACCAGAGGACAGGGGGCTTTGAACACTGAAGCTTTCTTT
. | TRBJ2-2 | TRBV11-2 | . | CASSLDIWEESETGELFF | TGTGCCAGCAGCTTAGATATTTGGGAGGAAAGTGAAACCGGGGAGCTGTTTTTT
TRBD1 | TRBJ2-7 | TRBV6-1 | . | CASSTRQGAYEQYF | TGTGCCAGCAGTACCCGACAGGGGGCCTACGAGCAGTACTTC
TRBD1 | TRBJ2-3 | TRBV5-8 | . | CASSWGTGGADTQYF | TGTGCCAGCAGCTGGGGGACAGGGGGCGCAGATACGCAGTATTTT
. | TRBJ2-1 | TRBV7-2 | . | CASSLESGPNEQFF | TGTGCCAGCAGCTTAGAGTCAGGGCCCAATGAGCAGTTCTTC
. | TRBJ1-1 | TRBV19 | . | CASSIDRGYTEAFF | TGTGCCAGTAGTATAGATCGGGGGTACACTGAAGCTTTCTTT
TRBD2 | TRBJ2-7 | TRBV9 | . | CASSVVGRGEQYF | TGTGCCAGCAGCGTAGTCGGGAGGGGCGAGCAGTACTTC
TRBD1 | TRBJ2-3 | TRBV27 | once | CASRLWTGTSTDTQYF | TGTGCCAGCAGACTCTGGACAGGCACTAGCACAGATACGCAGTATTTT
TRBD1 | TRBJ2-7 | TRBV19 | . | CASSITGGPREQYF | TGTGCCAGTAGTATCACAGGGGGTCCTCGCGAGCAGTACTTC
. | TRBJ1-2 | TRBV19 | . | CASSRGQRDGYTF | TGTGCCAGTAGTAGAGGACAGAGGGATGGCTACACCTTC
. | TRBJ1-4 | TRBV6-5 | . | CASSYVQAVEKLFF | TGTGCCAGCAGTTACGTGCAGGCTGTTGAAAAACTGTTTTTT
. | TRBJ1-2 | TRBV27 | . | CASSLDRNYGYTF | TGTGCCAGCAGCCTCGACAGGAACTATGGCTACACCTTC
TRBD1 | TRBJ2-5 | TRBV7-2 | . | CASSLDGTAETQYF | TGTGCCAGCAGCTTAGATGGGACAGCGGAGACCCAGTACTTC
TRBD1 | TRBJ2-7 | TRBV14 | . | CASSPAGQGHKEQYF | TGTGCCAGCAGCCCGGCGGGACAGGGACACAAGGAGCAGTACTTC
TRBD2 | TRBJ2-2 | TRBV19 | . | CASSPRTSGRPLVTGELFF | TGTGCTAGTAGTCCCCGGACTAGCGGGAGGCCCCTTGTCACCGGGGAGCTGTTTTTT
TRBD1 | TRBJ2-3 | TRBV29-1 | once | CSVVYPWVGQGNTFSTDTQYF | TGCAGCGTTGTGTATCCCTGGGTGGGACAGGGGAATACCTTTAGCACAGATACGCAGTATTTT
. | TRBJ2-3 | TRBV9 | . | CASSVEAGSYTDTQYF | TGTGCCAGCAGCGTAGAGGCAGGGTCGTACACAGATACGCAGTATTTT
. | TRBJ2-6 | TRBV7-8 | once | CASSLVGGTGANVLTF | TGTGCCAGCAGCTTAGTCGGAGGTACTGGGGCCAACGTCCTGACTTTC
TRBD2 | TRBJ2-7 | TRBV7-2 | . | CASSFLAANYEQYF | TGTGCCAGCAGCTTCCTAGCGGCGAACTACGAGCAGTACTTC
. | TRBJ2-7 | TRBV19 | . | CASREIGVNAEQYF | TGTGCCAGTAGGGAAATAGGGGTCAATGCCGAACAGTACTTC
TRBD2 | TRBJ2-7 | TRBV6-6 | . | CASSRTSGNPYEQYF | TGTGCCAGCAGTCGGACTAGCGGCAACCCCTACGAGCAGTACTTC
. | TRBJ2-5 | TRBV7-6 | . | CASSLGAETQYF | TGTGCCAGCAGCTTAGGGGCAGAGACCCAGTACTTC
. | TRBJ1-4 | TRBV6-1 | . | CASTFTGGETEKLFF | TGTGCCAGCACCTTTACGGGGGGCGAGACTGAAAAACTGTTTTTT
. | TRBJ1-2 | TRBV6-4 | . | CATRLEGYGYTF | TGTGCCACCCGACTTGAGGGCTATGGCTACACCTTC
. | TRBJ1-5 | TRBV28 | . | CASRPQGFNQPQHF | TGTGCCAGCAGGCCTCAGGGTTTCAATCAGCCCCAGCATTTT
. | TRBJ1-6 | TRBV7-9 | . | CASSQDSFSYNSPLHF | TGTGCCAGCAGCCAGGACAGTTTCTCCTATAATTCACCCCTCCACTTT
. | TRBJ2-1 | TRBV7-9 | . | CASSLEGGAPYGEQFF | TGTGCCAGCAGCTTAGAGGGTGGGGCCCCCTACGGTGAGCAGTTCTTC
. | TRBJ1-2 | TRBV5-4 | . | CASSLEAGWGYTF | TGTGCCAGCAGCTTGGAGGCAGGGTGGGGCTACACCTTC
. | TRBJ2-1 | TRBV28 | . | CASSLGRWANEQFF | TGTGCCAGCAGTTTGGGCAGGTGGGCGAATGAGCAGTTCTTC
TRBD2 | TRBJ2-7 | TRBV4-1 | . | CASSSPGLAGDSYEQYF | TGCGCCAGCAGCTCGCCGGGACTAGCGGGAGACTCCTACGAGCAGTACTTC
. | TRBJ2-7 | TRBV6-4 | . | CASRTHSGYEQYF | TGTGCCAGCAGGACCCATAGCGGCTACGAGCAGTACTTC
TRBD1 | TRBJ2-3 | TRBV27 | . | CASSSGQGHDTQYF | TGTGCCAGCAGTTCCGGACAGGGTCACGATACGCAGTATTTT
TRBD1 | TRBJ1-2 | TRBV19 | . | CASSFTGVDGYTF | TGTGCCAGTAGTTTCACAGGGGTGGACGGCTACACCTTC
TRBD2 | TRBJ2-2 | TRBV6-1 | . | CASSEYPGLATAGELFF | TGTGCCAGCAGTGAATATCCCGGACTAGCGACGGCCGGGGAGCTGTTTTTT
TRBD2 | TRBJ2-3 | TRBV11-2 | . | CASSPPPSGGPDTQYF | TGTGCCAGCAGCCCCCCGCCTAGCGGGGGCCCAGATACGCAGTATTTT
. | TRBJ1-1 | TRBV6-4 | . | CASSDSSKSPGTEAFF | TGTGCCAGCAGTGACTCCAGCAAGAGTCCGGGGACTGAAGCTTTCTTT
. | TRBJ2-7 | TRBV19 | . | CASSPTGSVVSEQYF | TGTGCCAGTAGTCCAACGGGTAGCGTTGTTAGCGAGCAGTACTTC
TRBD2 | TRBJ2-3 | TRBV9 | . | CASSPSGETDTQYF | TGTGCCAGCAGCCCTAGCGGGGAGACAGATACGCAGTATTTT
TRBD2 | TRBJ2-2 | TRBV29-1 | . | CSVLPSGGLTGELFF | TGCAGCGTTTTGCCTAGCGGAGGGTTAACCGGGGAGCTGTTTTTT
TRBD1 | TRBJ2-1 | TRBV7-6 | . | CASSPGQGATYNEQFF | TGTGCCAGCAGCCCGGGACAGGGAGCCACTTACAATGAGCAGTTCTTC
. | TRBJ1-1 | TRBV10-1 | . | CASKTQGTNTEAFF | TGCGCCAGCAAGACACAGGGAACAAACACTGAAGCTTTCTTT
. | TRBJ2-2 | TRBV6-1 | . | CASSDWGDTGELFF | TGTGCCAGCAGTGATTGGGGGGATACCGGGGAGCTGTTTTTT
TRBD2 | TRBJ2-3 | TRBV14 | . | CASSHLSGLSTDTQYF | TGTGCCAGCAGCCATCTTAGCGGGCTGAGCACAGATACGCAGTATTTT
TRBD2 | TRBJ2-5 | TRBV5-6 | . | CASSLALAGETQYF | TGTGCCAGCAGCTTGGCTCTAGCGGGGGAGACCCAGTACTTC
TRBD1 | TRBJ2-1 | TRBV13 | . | CASSLGPGGLDEQFF | TGTGCCAGCAGCTTAGGGCCAGGGGGCCTCGATGAGCAGTTCTTC
TRBD2 | TRBJ2-1 | TRBV6-5 | . | CASSYLSGGVDEQFF | TGTGCCAGCAGTTATCTTAGCGGGGGGGTCGATGAGCAGTTCTTC
TRBD2 | TRBJ2-1 | TRBV7-9 | . | CASSLTGGPHNEQFF | TGTGCCAGCAGCTTAACGGGGGGGCCCCACAATGAGCAGTTCTTC
TRBD1 | TRBJ2-4 | TRBV4-3 | . | CASSQGGMGTVLAKNIQYF | TGCGCCAGCAGCCAAGGTGGAATGGGGACAGTCCTAGCCAAAAACATTCAGTACTTC